The text below deals with one T cell receptor (beta chain). Its antigen is unidentified. The data were obtained in a study of OX40 agonist ivuxolimab in advanced cancers. The timepoints at which blood was sampled were baseline, cycle 4 day 1, and cycle 7 day 1. Study-wide results and caveats: People who partly responded at 0.1-3.0 mg/kg had some of the least clonal expansion seen. At 0.1 to 3.0 mg/kg, CD4+ and CD8+ blood T cells expanded clonally by week 6.

Clones were read by immunoSEQ multiplex PCR, and TCRdb kept only the in-frame ones, dropping some. The data contain 50,000 or so clones, 88% of them seen just once; the ten biggest clones take up about 3.5%. Sequencing was performed on CD4+ or CD8+ T cells sorted from blood, taken in a trial of the OX40 agonist ivuxolimab. This clonotype was obtained from an adult with an advanced solid tumor such as melanoma, head and neck, liver or kidney cancer.

The CDR3 DNA is TGTGCCAGCCGGGACAGAACTAACACTGAAGCTTTCTTT. It codes for CASRDRTNTEAFF. The V and J genes are TRBV19 and TRBJ1-1; 7 bases agree with TRBD1. The CDR3 sequence is 13 residues long. Trimming removed 9 bases from V and 2 bases from J; junction bases left unmatched: 6. Germline lookup yields CDR1 LNHDA and CDR2 SQIVND (reference sequence).